A single T cell receptor beta chain is shown here with its context. This CDR3 region has 14 residues. V lost 2 bases and J lost 4, with 9 bases in between. CDR1 and CDR2 (germline): LNHDA, SQIVND (reference sequence). The data stem from a study of blood T cell repertoires in COVID-19. The wider study: Both acute and convalescent COVID-19 samples were obtained from the United States, Italy and Spain.

Repertoires were generated with immunoSEQ multiplex PCR, while TCRdb's copy carries only in-frame clones and drops some. This sample has fewer than 200,000 clones, with approximately 84% found just once. The sequence derives from a woman over 75 with COVID-19, enrolled during active disease. The rearrangement uses TRBV19 and TRBJ1-5, with D hard to call. Sequenced input: peripheral blood. The CDR3 protein is CASSISGKNQPQHF. The CDR3 DNA reads as TGTGCCAGTAGTATATCCGGGAAAAATCAGCCCCAGCATTTT. The whole variable domain, filled in from reference TRBV19 and TRBJ1-5, reads DGGITQSPKYLFRKEGQNVTLSCEQNLNHDAMYWYRQDPGQGLRLIYYSQIVNDFQKGDIAEGYSVSREKKESFPLTVTSAQKNPTAFYLCASSISGKNQPQHFGDGTRLSIL.